The present T cell receptor (beta chain) was sequenced within a study of T-cell reconstitution after alpha-beta-depleted transplantation in children. The CDR3 has 14 amino acids. From germline, CDR1 is MGHDK and CDR2 SYGVNS. V was clipped by 1 base and J by 3 bases, with 10 bases between them. This clonotype occurred many times. The library targeted TCRbeta and was prepared with unique molecular identifiers. TCRdb reprocessed the PCR reads via MiXCR and lists one record per CDR3 protein. The sample has 200,000 to 300,000 distinct CDR3 sequences, 12% seen once. The chain uses TRBV25-1 and TRBJ2-7; D call uncertain. This clonotype originated in a human donor who donated a stem cell graft to a child with acute lymphoblastic leukemia. The sample in question was PBMCs from the stem cell graft donor, obtained from the stem cell graft. CDR3 sequence (DNA): TGTGCCAGCAGTGAATCCGGCAGGTTCTACGAGCAGTACTTC. As protein: CASSESGRFYEQYF.